Sequencing of this TCR beta chain was carried out in a study of shared clonotypes between healthy human individuals. Study findings and constraints: In a few donors, around 5% of naive CD4 clonotypes appeared in common.

In the sorted-subset replicate PCRs, 150 to 250 ng DNA, tens of thousands of T cell genomes, was used. Profiling relied on immunoSEQ multiplex PCR, and the TCRdb table lists in-frame clones only, not all of them. The sample shows 330,000 or so clones, approximately 74% of them seen only once. The authors divided CD4+ cells into CD45RA+ naive and CD45RA-negative memory subsets. As concerns this clone: Its antigen is undetermined.

CDR1 and CDR2 (germline): MGHDK, SYGVNS. This CDR3 region has 16 residues. The trim removed 2 bases at V and 4 bases at J, leaving 10 bases unmatched. The rearrangement joins TRBV25-1 to TRBJ1-2; 7 bases match TRBD1. The specimen was memory CD4+ T cells sorted from blood. Specified subset: CD45RA-negative fraction. This receptor was identified in a man aged 25 to 45 in good health. CDR3 protein: CASSELDREGSYGYTF. CDR3 DNA sequence: TGTGCCAGCAGTGAACTCGACAGGGAGGGATCCTATGGCTACACCTTC.